What follows is one T cell receptor (beta chain) and its context. Its cognate antigen is unknown. The entry originates in a study of spatial heterogeneity in lung cancer. Study as a whole: A unique TCR and UMI combination showed up more than ten times in raw reads, on average.

As for time point: sample taken at primary tumor resection. Unsorted whole RNA from tumor, nontumor lung or frozen PBMC underwent sequencing. Donors were 72 untreated early-stage non-small cell lung cancer patients. TCRdb passed the 5' RACE reads through MiXCR, listing each CDR3 protein once. Found here are about 50,000 distinct CDR3 sequences, 7.5% to 9% of them singletons; the top ten hold less than 15%. There are 14 residues in the CDR3. V lost 1 base and J lost 3; bases outside the gene matches: 2. In germline, CDR1 is SGHAT, CDR2 FQNNGV. Study outcomes and limitations: In blood, ubiquitous expanded tumor TCRs appeared more at resection than follow-up.

This chain connects TRBV11-2 to TRBJ1-2; 7 bases fit TRBD1. Sequenced here: PBMCs, sampled at surgery. This receptor was obtained from a female donor with early-stage non-small cell lung cancer. The CDR3 reads CASSLGTGDYGYTF. CDR3 DNA sequence: TGTGCCAGCAGCTTAGGAACAGGGGACTATGGCTACACCTTC.